This TCR beta chain derives from a study of CD4 T cells in relation to SARS-CoV-2 and coronaviruses. CD4+ T cells from unexposed donors were obtained before the COVID-19 pandemic (2011-2018). Isolation of CD4+ T cells took place after nine to ten days in culture. On days 3 and 7, cultures got half fresh IL-2 medium. Germline values: CDR1 LGHNT, CDR2 FRNRAP. The CDR3 length is 15 residues. The V end was cut by 4 bases, the J end by 0 bases, with 10 bases between. To note about this clone: Its antigen remains unidentified.

Using immunoSEQ multiplex PCR, the repertoire was profiled, and TCRdb retains in-frame clones only, with some absent. The table has 8,500 to 13,000 clones, roughly 82% seen once. The chain has TRBV12-5 and TRBJ1-3, with D perhaps TRBD1 (6 bases). This TCR was sampled from a human donor in good health. The sequenced sample was CD4+ T cells from PBMCs, cultured in vitro. The CDR3, as DNA: TGTGCTAGTGGTTCCGGACAGACCTCTGGAAACACCATATATTTT. Its protein is CASGSGQTSGNTIYF.